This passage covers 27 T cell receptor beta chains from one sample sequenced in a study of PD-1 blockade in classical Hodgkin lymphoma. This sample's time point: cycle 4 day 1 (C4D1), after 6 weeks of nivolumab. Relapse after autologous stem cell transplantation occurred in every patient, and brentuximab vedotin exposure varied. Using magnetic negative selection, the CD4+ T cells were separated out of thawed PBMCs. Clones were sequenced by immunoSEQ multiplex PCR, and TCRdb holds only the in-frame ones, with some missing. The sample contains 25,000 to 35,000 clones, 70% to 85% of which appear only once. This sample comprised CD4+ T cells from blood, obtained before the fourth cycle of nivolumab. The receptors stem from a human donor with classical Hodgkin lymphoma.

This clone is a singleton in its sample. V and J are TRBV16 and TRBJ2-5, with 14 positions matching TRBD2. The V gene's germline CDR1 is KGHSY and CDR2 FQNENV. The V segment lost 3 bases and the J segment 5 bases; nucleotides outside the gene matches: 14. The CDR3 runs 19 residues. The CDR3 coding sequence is TGTGCCAGCAGCCAGACGACTAGCGGGAGGGCCCTACCCAAGGAGACCCAGTACTTC. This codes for CASSQTTSGRALPKETQYF. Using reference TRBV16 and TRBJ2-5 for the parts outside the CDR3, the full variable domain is GEEVAQTPKHLVRGEGQKAKLYCAPIKGHSYVFWYQQVLKNEFKFLISFQNENVFDETGMPKERFSAKCLPNSPCSLEIQATKLEDSAVYFCASSQTTSGRALPKETQYFGPGTRLLVL.

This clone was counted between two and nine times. CDR3 DNA: TGTGCCAGCAGCTTAGGCCTGAACACCGGGGAGCTGTTTTTT. Translated: CASSLGLNTGELFF. The chain combines TRBV11-1 with TRBJ2-2; D gene unclear. The CDR3 spans 14 residues. The V and J ends lost 1 base and 1 base respectively, with 4 bases between them. Germline V gene data show CDR1 as SGHAT and CDR2 as FQDESV (reference sequence).

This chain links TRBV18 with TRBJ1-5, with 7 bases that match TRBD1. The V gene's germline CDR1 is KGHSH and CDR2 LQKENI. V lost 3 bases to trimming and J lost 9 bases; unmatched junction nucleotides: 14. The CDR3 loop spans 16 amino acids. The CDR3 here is CASSPGRQGAAGPQHF. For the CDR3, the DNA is TGTGCCAGCTCACCCGGAAGACAGGGTGCCGCGGGGCCCCAGCATTTT.

The CDR3 DNA is TGTGCCAGCTCACCCGAGACAGGGGGGGACTATGGCTACACCTTC. Protein sequence: CASSPETGGDYGYTF. J is TRBJ1-2 and V is TRBV18; 9 bases line up with TRBD1. The junction had 5 bases not matched to a gene; V was cut back by 3 bases and J by 3 bases. Germline loops: CDR1 KGHSH, CDR2 LQKENI. The CDR3 loop spans 15 amino acids. The full variable domain, rest sourced from reference TRBV18 and TRBJ1-2, is NAGVMQNPRHLVRRRGQEARLRCSPMKGHSHVYWYRQLPEEGLKFMVYLQKENIIDESGMPKERFSAEFPKEGPSILRIQQVVRGDSAAYFCASSPETGGDYGYTFGSGTRLTVV.

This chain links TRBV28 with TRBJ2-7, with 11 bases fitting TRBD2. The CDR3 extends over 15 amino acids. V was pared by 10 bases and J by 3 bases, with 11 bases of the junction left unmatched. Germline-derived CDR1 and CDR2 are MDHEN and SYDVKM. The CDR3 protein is CAIQPGLAGSYEQYF. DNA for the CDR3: TGTGCCATCCAACCCGGACTAGCGGGCAGCTACGAGCAGTACTTC.

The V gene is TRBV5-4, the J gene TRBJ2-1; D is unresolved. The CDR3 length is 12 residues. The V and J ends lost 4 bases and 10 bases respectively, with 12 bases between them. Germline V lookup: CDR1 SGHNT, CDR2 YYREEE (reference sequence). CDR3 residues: CASSPSSGEQFF. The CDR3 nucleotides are TGTGCCAGCAGCCCGAGTTCCGGGGAGCAGTTCTTC.

Here the CDR3 reads CASSEFFGTANTGELFF. DNA for the CDR3: TGTGCCAGCAGTGAATTTTTTGGGACAGCGAACACCGGGGAGCTGTTTTTT. V gene TRBV6-1 combines with J gene TRBJ2-2; the match to TRBD1 covers 7 bases. Germline-derived CDR1 and CDR2 are MNHNS and SASEGT. The V segment lost 2 bases and the J segment 0 bases; nucleotides outside the gene matches: 6. This CDR3 contains 17 residues.

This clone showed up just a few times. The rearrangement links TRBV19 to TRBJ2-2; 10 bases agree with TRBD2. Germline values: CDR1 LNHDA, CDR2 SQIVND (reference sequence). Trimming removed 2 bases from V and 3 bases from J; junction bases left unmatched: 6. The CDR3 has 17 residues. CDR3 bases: TGTGCCAGTAGTATACTGTCTAGCGGGAGATACACCGGGGAGCTGTTTTTT. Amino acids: CASSILSSGRYTGELFF.

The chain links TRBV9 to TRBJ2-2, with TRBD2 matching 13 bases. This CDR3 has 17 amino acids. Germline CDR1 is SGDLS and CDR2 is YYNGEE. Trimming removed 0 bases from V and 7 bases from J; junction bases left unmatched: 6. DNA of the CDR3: TGTGCCAGCAGCGTAGTCGGACTAGCGGGAGTGGGCGGGGAGCTGTTTTTT. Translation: CASSVVGLAGVGGELFF.

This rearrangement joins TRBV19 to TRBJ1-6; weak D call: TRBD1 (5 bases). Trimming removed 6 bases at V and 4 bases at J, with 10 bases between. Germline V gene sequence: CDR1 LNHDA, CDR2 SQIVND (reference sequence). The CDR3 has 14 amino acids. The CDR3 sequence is CASRGTVYNSPLHF. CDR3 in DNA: TGTGCCAGTAGAGGGACGGTTTATAATTCACCCCTCCACTTT.

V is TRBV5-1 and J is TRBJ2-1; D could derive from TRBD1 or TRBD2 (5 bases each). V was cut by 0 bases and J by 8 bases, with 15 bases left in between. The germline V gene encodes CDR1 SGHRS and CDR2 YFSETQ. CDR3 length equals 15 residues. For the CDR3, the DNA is TGCGCCAGCAGCTTGGTGGGGGTCCCTTCTCATGAGCAGTTCTTC. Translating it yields CASSLVGVPSHEQFF.

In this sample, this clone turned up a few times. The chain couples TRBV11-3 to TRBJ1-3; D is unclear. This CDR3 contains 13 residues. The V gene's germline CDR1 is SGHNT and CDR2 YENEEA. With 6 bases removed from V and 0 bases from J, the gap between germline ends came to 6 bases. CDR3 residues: CASSSDSGNTIYF. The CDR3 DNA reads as TGTGCCAGCAGTTCGGACTCTGGAAACACCATATATTTT.

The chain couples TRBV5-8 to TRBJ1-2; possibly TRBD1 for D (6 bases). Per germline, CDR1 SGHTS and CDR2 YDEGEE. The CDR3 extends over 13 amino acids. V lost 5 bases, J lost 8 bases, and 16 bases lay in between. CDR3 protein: CASRFGQPRGYTF. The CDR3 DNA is TGTGCCAGCAGATTTGGACAGCCTCGCGGCTACACCTTC.

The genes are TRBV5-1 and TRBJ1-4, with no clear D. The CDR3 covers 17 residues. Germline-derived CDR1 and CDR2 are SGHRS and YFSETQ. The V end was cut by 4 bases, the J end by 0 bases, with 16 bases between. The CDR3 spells CASSHSGQQATNEKLFF. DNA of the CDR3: TGCGCCAGCAGCCATAGTGGGCAGCAAGCAACTAATGAAAAACTGTTTTTT. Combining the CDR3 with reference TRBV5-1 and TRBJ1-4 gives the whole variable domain KAGVTQTPRYLIKTRGQQVTLSCSPISGHRSVSWYQQTPGQGLQFLFEYFSETQRNKGNFPGRFSGRQFSNSRSEMNVSTLELGDSALYLCASSHSGQQATNEKLFFGSGTQLSVL.

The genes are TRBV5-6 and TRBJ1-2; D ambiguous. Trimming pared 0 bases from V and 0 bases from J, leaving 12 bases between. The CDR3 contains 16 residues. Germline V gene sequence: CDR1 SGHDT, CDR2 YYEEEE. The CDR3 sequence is CASSLARRRPNYGYTF. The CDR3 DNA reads TGTGCCAGCAGCTTGGCTCGCAGGAGACCTAACTATGGCTACACCTTC.

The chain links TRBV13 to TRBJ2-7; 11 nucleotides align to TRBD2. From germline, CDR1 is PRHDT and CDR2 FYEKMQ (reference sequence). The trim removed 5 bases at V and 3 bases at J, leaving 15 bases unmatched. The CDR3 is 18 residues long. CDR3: CASSPDRGLAEANYEQYF. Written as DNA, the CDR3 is TGTGCCAGCAGCCCCGACAGGGGACTAGCGGAAGCCAACTACGAGCAGTACTTC.

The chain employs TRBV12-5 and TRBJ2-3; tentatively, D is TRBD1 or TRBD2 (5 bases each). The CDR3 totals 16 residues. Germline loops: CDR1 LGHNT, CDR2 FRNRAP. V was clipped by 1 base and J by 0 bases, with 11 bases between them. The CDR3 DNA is TGTGCTAGTGGTTTGGGGGGGTCGACTAGCACAGATACGCAGTATTTT. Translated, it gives CASGLGGSTSTDTQYF.

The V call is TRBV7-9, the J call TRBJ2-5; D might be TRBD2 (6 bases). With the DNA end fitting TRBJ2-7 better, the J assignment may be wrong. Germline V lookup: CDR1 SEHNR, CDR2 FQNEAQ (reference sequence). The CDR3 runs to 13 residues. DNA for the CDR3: TGTGCCAGCAGCTTACTAGCGTCTGGCGAGCAGTACTTC. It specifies CASSLLASGEQYF.

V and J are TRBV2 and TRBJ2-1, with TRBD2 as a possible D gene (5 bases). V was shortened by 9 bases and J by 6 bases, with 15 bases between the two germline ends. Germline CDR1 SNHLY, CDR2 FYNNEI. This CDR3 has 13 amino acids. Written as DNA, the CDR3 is TGTGCCAGTGCATCCGGGATCCCCAATGAGCAGTTCTTC. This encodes CASASGIPNEQFF.

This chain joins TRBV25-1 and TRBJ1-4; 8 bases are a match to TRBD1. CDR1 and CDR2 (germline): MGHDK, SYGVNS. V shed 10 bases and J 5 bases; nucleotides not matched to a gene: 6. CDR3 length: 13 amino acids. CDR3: CATRTGGNEKLFF. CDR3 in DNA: TGTGCCACCCGAACAGGGGGGAATGAAAAACTGTTTTTT.

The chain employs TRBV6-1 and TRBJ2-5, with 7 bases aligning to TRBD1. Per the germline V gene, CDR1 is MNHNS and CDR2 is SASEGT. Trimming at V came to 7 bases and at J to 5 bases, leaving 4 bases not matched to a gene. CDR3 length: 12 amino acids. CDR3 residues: CASKGTVETQYF. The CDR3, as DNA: TGTGCCAGCAAAGGGACAGTGGAGACCCAGTACTTC.

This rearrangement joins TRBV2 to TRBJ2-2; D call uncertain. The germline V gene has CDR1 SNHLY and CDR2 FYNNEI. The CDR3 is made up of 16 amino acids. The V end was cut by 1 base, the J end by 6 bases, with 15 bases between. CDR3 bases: TGTGCCAGCAGTGAAGGGGCTAGACGACCGGCCGGGGAGCTGTTTTTT. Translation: CASSEGARRPAGELFF.

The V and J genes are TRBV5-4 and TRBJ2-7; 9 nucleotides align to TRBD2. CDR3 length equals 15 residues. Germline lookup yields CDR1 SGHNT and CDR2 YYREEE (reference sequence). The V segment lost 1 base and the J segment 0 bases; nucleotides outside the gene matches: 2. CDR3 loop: CASSLLAGSSYEQYF. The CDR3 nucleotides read TGTGCCAGCAGCTTGCTAGCGGGGAGCTCCTACGAGCAGTACTTC.

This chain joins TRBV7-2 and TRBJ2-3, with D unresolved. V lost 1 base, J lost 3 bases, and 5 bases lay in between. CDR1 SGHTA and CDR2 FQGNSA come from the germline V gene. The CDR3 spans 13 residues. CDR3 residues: CASSLEGTDTQYF. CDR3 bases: TGTGCCAGCAGCTTAGAGGGTACAGATACGCAGTATTTT.

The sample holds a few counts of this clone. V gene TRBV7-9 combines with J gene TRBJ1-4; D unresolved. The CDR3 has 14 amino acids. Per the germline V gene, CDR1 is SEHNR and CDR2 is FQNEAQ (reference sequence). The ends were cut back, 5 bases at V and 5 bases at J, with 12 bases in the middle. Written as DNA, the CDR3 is TGTGCCAGCAGCGCCCCGACCGAGAATGAAAAACTGTTTTTT. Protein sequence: CASSAPTENEKLFF.

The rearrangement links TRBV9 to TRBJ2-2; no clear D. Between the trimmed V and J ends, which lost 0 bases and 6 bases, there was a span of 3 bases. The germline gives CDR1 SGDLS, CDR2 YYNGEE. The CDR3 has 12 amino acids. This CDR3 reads CASSVEAGELFF. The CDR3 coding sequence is TGTGCCAGCAGCGTAGAGGCCGGGGAGCTGTTTTTT.

In nucleotides, the CDR3 is TGCAGTGGGATGGGGCTATCCAACAATGAGCAGTTCTTC. It yields the protein CSGMGLSNNEQFF. The chain recombines TRBV29-1 with TRBJ2-1; D possibly corresponds to TRBD1 (5 bases). Germline V gene lookup returns CDR1 SQVTM and CDR2 ANQGSEA. The CDR3 loop spans 13 amino acids.